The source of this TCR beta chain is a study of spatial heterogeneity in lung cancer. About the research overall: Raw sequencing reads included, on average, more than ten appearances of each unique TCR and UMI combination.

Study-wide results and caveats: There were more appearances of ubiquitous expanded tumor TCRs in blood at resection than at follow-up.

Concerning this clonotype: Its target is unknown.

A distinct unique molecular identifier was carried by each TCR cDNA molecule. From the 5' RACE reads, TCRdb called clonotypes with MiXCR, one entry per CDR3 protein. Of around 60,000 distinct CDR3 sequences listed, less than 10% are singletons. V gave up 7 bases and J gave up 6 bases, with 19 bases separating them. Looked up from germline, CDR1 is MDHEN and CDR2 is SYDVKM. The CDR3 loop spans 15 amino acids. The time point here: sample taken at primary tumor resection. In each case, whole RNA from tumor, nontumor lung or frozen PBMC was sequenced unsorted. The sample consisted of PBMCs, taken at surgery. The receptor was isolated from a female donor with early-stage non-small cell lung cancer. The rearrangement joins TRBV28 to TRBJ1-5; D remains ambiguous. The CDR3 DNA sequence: TGTGCCAGCACCCTGGACGTTGGAGGTACTCAGCCCCAGCATTTT. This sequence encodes CASTLDVGGTQPQHF.